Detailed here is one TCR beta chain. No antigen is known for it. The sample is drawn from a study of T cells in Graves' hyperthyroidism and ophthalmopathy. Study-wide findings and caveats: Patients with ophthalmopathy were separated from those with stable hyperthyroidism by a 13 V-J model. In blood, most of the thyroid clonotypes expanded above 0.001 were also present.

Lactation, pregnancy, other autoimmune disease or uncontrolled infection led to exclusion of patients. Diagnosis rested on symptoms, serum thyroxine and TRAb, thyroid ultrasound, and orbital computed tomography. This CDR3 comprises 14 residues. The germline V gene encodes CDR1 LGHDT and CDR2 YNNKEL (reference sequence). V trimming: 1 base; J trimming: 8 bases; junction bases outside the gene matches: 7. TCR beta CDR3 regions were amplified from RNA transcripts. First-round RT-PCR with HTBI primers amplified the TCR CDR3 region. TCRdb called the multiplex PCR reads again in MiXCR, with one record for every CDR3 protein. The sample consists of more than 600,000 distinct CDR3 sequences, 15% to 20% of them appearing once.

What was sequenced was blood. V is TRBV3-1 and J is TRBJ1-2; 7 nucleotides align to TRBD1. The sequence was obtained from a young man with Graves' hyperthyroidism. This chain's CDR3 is CASSQATGADGYTF. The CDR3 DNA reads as TGTGCCAGCAGCCAAGCCACAGGGGCAGACGGCTACACCTTC.